This T cell receptor beta chain comes out of a study of CD8+CD57+ T cells in acquired aplastic anemia. At the level of the study: An average of about 3.2 ug of DNA was obtained from sorted CD4+ and CD8+ cells. Researchers reported that healthy donors averaged about 11 million reads for CD4+ cells.

Genomic DNA constituted the template upon which TCR beta VDJ and CDR3 profiling was performed. TCRdb ran MiXCR on the reads and lists one entry per CDR3 protein. The profile shows about 220,000 distinct CDR3 sequences, about 37% of them singletons. This clonotype showed up many times. Its target is not known. General study points: Patients did not significantly differ from controls in CD8+ Simpson's diversity. Overlapping CD8+ CDR3 repertoires of patients and controls contained under 35 shared sequences.

This receptor was taken from a human donor in good health, serving as a control. The sample was sorted CD4+, CD8+, or CD8+CD57+ T cells (not recorded which) from PBMCs.

The DNA of the CDR3 is TGTGCCAGCAGCTTACGTCCTAGGGACTGGGCCTACGAGCAGTACTTC. This codes for CASSLRPRDWAYEQYF. This chain joins TRBV7-6 and TRBJ2-7; D is possibly TRBD2 (6 bases). Trimming stripped 2 bases from V and 2 bases from J, with 16 bases between. This CDR3 has 16 amino acids. The germline CDR1 and CDR2 sequences are SGHVS and FNYEAQ.